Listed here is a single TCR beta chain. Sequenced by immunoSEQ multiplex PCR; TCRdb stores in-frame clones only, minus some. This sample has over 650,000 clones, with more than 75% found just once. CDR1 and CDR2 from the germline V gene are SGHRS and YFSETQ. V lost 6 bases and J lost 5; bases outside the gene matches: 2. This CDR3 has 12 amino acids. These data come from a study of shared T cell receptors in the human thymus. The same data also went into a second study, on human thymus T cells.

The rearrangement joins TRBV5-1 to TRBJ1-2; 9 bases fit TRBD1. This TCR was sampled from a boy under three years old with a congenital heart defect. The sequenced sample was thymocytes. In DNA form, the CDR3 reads TGCGCCAGCACCGACAGGGGGTATGGCTACACCTTC. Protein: CASTDRGYGYTF.